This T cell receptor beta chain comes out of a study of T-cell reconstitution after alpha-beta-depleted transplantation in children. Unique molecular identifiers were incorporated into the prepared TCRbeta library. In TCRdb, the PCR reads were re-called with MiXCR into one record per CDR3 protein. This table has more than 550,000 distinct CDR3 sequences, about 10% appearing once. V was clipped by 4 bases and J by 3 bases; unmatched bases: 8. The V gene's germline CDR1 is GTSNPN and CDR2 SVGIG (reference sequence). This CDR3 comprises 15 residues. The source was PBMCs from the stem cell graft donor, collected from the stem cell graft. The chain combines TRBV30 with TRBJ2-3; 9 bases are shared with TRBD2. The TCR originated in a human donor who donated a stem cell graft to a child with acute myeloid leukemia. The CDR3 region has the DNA TGTGCCTGGAAGGGAATAGCGGGAGAAACAGATACGCAGTATTTT. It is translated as CAWKGIAGETDTQYF.